This T cell receptor (beta chain) originates from a study of T cells expressing NK-cell markers. On the study more broadly: One of the eight sequenced donors was seronegative, whereas the other seven were HCMV-seropositive.

With the 5' RACE reads reprocessed, TCRdb shows one record per CDR3 protein and no DNA. The sample totals about 380,000 distinct CDR3 sequences. The sample taken for sequencing was blood T cells: a sorted CD56 or NKG2C T cell subset, CD4+ or CD8+ T cells, or bulk PBMC T cells (not recorded which). The receptor was derived from a man aged 18 to 69 in good health.

This CDR3 reads CASSPQGGAGNTIYF. This chain links TRBV6-5 with TRBJ1-3. CDR1 and CDR2 from the germline V gene are MNHEY and SVGAGI. CDR3 size: 15 residues.